Presented here are 29 T cell receptor beta chains from one specimen sequenced in a study of blood T cell repertoires in COVID-19. Profiled with immunoSEQ multiplex PCR; TCRdb holds only in-frame clones, not every one. The repertoire holds tens of thousands of clones, about 70% seen once, with roughly 61% in the top ten. The sample comprised peripheral blood. The receptors were gathered from a man older than 75 with acute or convalescent COVID-19.

This clone was counted at least ten times. The chain combines TRBV5-1 with TRBJ1-1; 8 nucleotides match TRBD1. The junction had 2 bases not matched to a gene; V was cut back by 0 bases and J by 1 base. Germline CDR1 SGHRS, CDR2 YFSETQ. The CDR3 has 15 residues. The CDR3 coding sequence is TGCGCCAGCAGCTTGGACGGACAGGGGAACACTGAAGCTTTCTTT. Encoded protein: CASSLDGQGNTEAFF.

The J gene is TRBJ1-1, the V gene TRBV5-1, with D possibly being TRBD1 (6 bases). V lost 4 bases and J 0 bases, leaving 10 bases between the germline ends. Germline CDR1 is SGHRS and CDR2 is YFSETQ. The CDR3 loop spans 14 amino acids. CDR3 DNA sequence: TGCGCCAGCAGCATGGGACATTTGAACACTGAAGCTTTCTTT. Its translation: CASSMGHLNTEAFF. The full variable domain, with the rest looked up from reference TRBV5-1 and TRBJ1-1, is KAGVTQTPRYLIKTRGQQVTLSCSPISGHRSVSWYQQTPGQGLQFLFEYFSETQRNKGNFPGRFSGRQFSNSRSEMNVSTLELGDSALYLCASSMGHLNTEAFFGQGTRLTVV.

This sequence joins TRBV7-9 and TRBJ2-1, with D unclear. The CDR3 consists of 13 residues. Trimming left V 4 bases short and J 1 base short, with 5 bases between. Germline-derived CDR1 and CDR2 are SEHNR and FQNEAQ (reference sequence). Here the CDR3 DNA reads TGTGCCAGCAGCTCCCTTTCCTACAATGAGCAGTTCTTC. Amino acid sequence: CASSSLSYNEQFF.

V and J are TRBV10-3 and TRBJ2-1, with a weak D call TRBD2 (5 bases). Trimming cost V 10 bases and J 0 bases, with 16 bases left between them. The CDR3 consists of 15 residues. Germline V gene data show CDR1 as ENHRY and CDR2 as SYGVKD. The CDR3 loop reads CATRELESSYNEQFF. DNA of the CDR3: TGTGCCACCCGGGAACTCGAAAGCTCCTACAATGAGCAGTTCTTC.

The chain is built from TRBV7-9 and TRBJ2-5; a weak D match, TRBD2 (6 bases). V lost 1 base to trimming and J lost 5 bases, with 20 bases between them. There are 17 residues in the CDR3. CDR1 SEHNR and CDR2 FQNEAQ come from the germline V gene (reference sequence). CDR3 amino acids: CASSLGSASGAVETQYF. The CDR3 bases are TGTGCCAGCAGCTTAGGGTCGGCCTCGGGAGCGGTGGAGACCCAGTACTTC.

The chain recombines TRBV9 with TRBJ1-5; possibly TRBD1 for D (6 bases). Germline loops: CDR1 SGDLS, CDR2 YYNGEE. The V and J ends lost 4 bases and 1 base respectively, with 9 bases between them. The CDR3 sequence is 14 residues long. CDR3 amino acids: CASSSTGSNQPQHF. DNA for the CDR3: TGTGCCAGCAGCTCAACAGGGAGCAATCAGCCCCAGCATTTT. Drawing the rest from reference TRBV9 and TRBJ1-5, the complete variable domain is DSGVTQTPKHLITATGQRVTLRCSPRSGDLSVYWYQQSLDQGLQFLIQYYNGEERAKGNILERFSAQQFPDLHSELNLSSLELGDSALYFCASSSTGSNQPQHFGDGTRLSIL.

The J gene is TRBJ2-5, the V gene TRBV18; possible D gene TRBD2, 5 bases. Germline CDR1 and CDR2: KGHSH and LQKENI. V lost 4 bases, J lost 5 bases, and 8 bases lay in between. This CDR3 spans 12 amino acids. The CDR3 loop is CASSLDYETQYF. The DNA of the CDR3 is TGTGCCAGCTCACTAGACTACGAGACCCAGTACTTC.

This clone was counted a few times. The chain recombines TRBV5-6 with TRBJ1-3; D possibly corresponds to TRBD1 (5 bases). The V end was cut by 3 bases, the J end by 0 bases, with 10 bases between. The CDR3 contains 15 residues. Germline values: CDR1 SGHDT, CDR2 YYEEEE. Here the CDR3 DNA reads TGTGCCAGCAGCTCCTGGACACACTCTGGAAACACCATATATTTT. Translation gives CASSSWTHSGNTIYF.

V is TRBV5-6 and J is TRBJ2-7; weak D call: TRBD1 (6 bases). Between the trimmed V and J ends, which lost 7 bases and 1 base, there was a span of 24 bases. CDR1 SGHDT and CDR2 YYEEEE come from the germline V gene. The CDR3 extends over 17 amino acids. The CDR3: CASANRGRRGNSYEQYF. CDR3 nucleotides: TGTGCCAGCGCCAACCGAGGCAGAAGGGGGAATTCCTACGAGCAGTACTTC.

DNA for the CDR3: TGTGCCAGCAGCCGCTATGGGGCTCCAGGCGGAAACACCATATATTTT. It is translated as CASSRYGAPGGNTIYF. The rearrangement uses TRBV14 and TRBJ1-3, with D tentatively TRBD1 (5 bases). Trimming removed 4 bases at V and 4 bases at J, with 17 bases between. Germline V gene lookup returns CDR1 SGHDN and CDR2 FVKESK. The CDR3 loop spans 16 amino acids.

V usage is TRBV18 and J usage is TRBJ2-2, with no clear D. The CDR3 sequence is 14 residues long. Germline CDR1 KGHSH, CDR2 LQKENI. V lost 6 bases to trimming and J lost 1 base, with 9 bases between them. The CDR3 DNA is TGTGCCAGCTCCATAAACAGGAACACCGGGGAGCTGTTTTTT. It encodes CASSINRNTGELFF.

The J gene is TRBJ1-4, the V gene TRBV10-3; perhaps TRBD1 as D (5 bases). Between the trimmed V and J ends, which lost 2 bases and 7 bases, there was a span of 11 bases. The CDR3 covers 14 residues. The V gene's germline CDR1 is ENHRY and CDR2 SYGVKD. The CDR3 nucleotides read TGTGCCATCAGTGAGGGGGCGTCTGGTGAAAAACTGTTTTTT. This encodes CAISEGASGEKLFF.

The genes are TRBV18 and TRBJ1-2; 11 bases fit TRBD1. CDR3 length: 16 residues. In germline, CDR1 is KGHSH, CDR2 LQKENI. After removal of 3 bases from V and 5 bases from J, the junction contained 8 bases not matched to a gene. This chain's CDR3 is CASSPFGQGAVYGYTF. CDR3 nucleotides: TGTGCCAGCTCACCCTTTGGACAGGGGGCTGTATATGGCTACACCTTC.

V and J are TRBV19 and TRBJ2-1; 7 nucleotides match TRBD2. CDR1 and CDR2 from the germline V gene are LNHDA and SQIVND (reference sequence). Trimming cost V 1 base and J 8 bases; bases outside gene matches: 8. The CDR3 spans 15 residues. The CDR3 here is CASSIAGGNKYEQFF. The CDR3 nucleotides are TGTGCCAGTAGTATAGCGGGAGGAAATAAATATGAGCAGTTCTTC. The whole variable domain, remainder taken from reference TRBV19 and TRBJ2-1, is DGGITQSPKYLFRKEGQNVTLSCEQNLNHDAMYWYRQDPGQGLRLIYYSQIVNDFQKGDIAEGYSVSREKKESFPLTVTSAQKNPTAFYLCASSIAGGNKYEQFFGPGTRLTVL.

The rearrangement joins TRBV5-6 to TRBJ2-7, with TRBD2 matching over 11 bases. V shed 4 bases, J shed 1 base, and the junction held 16 bases outside the gene matches. The germline V gene encodes CDR1 SGHDT and CDR2 YYEEEE. The CDR3 sequence is 19 residues long. CDR3 protein: CASSPVGVLAGGGSYEQYF. The CDR3 DNA reads as TGTGCCAGCAGCCCGGTGGGGGTTCTAGCGGGAGGTGGGTCCTACGAGCAGTACTTC.

The chain uses TRBV30 and TRBJ2-2; 7 bases align to TRBD1. CDR1 and CDR2 from the germline V gene are GTSNPN and SVGIG (reference sequence). V was clipped by 7 bases and J by 7 bases; unmatched bases: 9. This CDR3 region has 13 residues. CDR3 DNA: TGTGCCTCACAGACAGGGAGAGACGGGGAGCTGTTTTTT. Protein: CASQTGRDGELFF.

The rearrangement links TRBV14 to TRBJ1-2; D remains ambiguous. Germline-derived CDR1 and CDR2 are SGHDN and FVKESK. There are 15 residues in the CDR3. V was pared by 1 base and J by 3 bases, with 12 bases between. The CDR3 nucleotides read TGTGCCAGCAGCCAAGGGTTTTACGCGGACTATGGCTACACCTTC. Its translation: CASSQGFYADYGYTF.

The gene calls are TRBV28 and TRBJ2-7, with TRBD2 identical over 8 bases. The germline V gene has CDR1 MDHEN and CDR2 SYDVKM. The CDR3 totals 14 residues. Trimming took 0 bases from V and 2 from J; bases not matched to a gene: 0. The CDR3 DNA is TGTGCCAGCAGTTTATGGCGGGAGGCCTACGAGCAGTACTTC. Translated: CASSLWREAYEQYF.

As regards this clone: The same CDR3 arises from other DNA sequences in this sample as well. The chain recombines TRBV5-1 with TRBJ1-1; D not resolved. Trimming took 1 base from V and 5 from J, leaving 9 bases between them. CDR1 and CDR2 (germline): SGHRS, YFSETQ. This CDR3 comprises 13 residues. The CDR3 nucleotides are TGCGCCAGCAGCTTGACGGGTGGGACTGAAGCTTTCTTT. Its protein product is CASSLTGGTEAFF.

V gene TRBV6-6 combines with J gene TRBJ2-7; D possibly corresponds to TRBD1 (5 bases). The CDR3 has 14 amino acids. Germline assignment: CDR1 MNHNY and CDR2 SVGAGI (reference sequence). Trimming stripped 2 bases from V and 4 bases from J, with 12 bases between. CDR3 sequence: CASSYRQGTYEQYF. The CDR3 region has the DNA TGTGCCAGCAGTTACCGCCAGGGAACGTACGAGCAGTACTTC.

The chain recombines TRBV27 with TRBJ2-6; 12 nucleotides agree with TRBD1. This CDR3 region has 18 residues. After removal of 5 bases from V and 0 bases from J, the junction contained 5 bases not matched to a gene. Germline CDR1 reads MNHEY; CDR2 reads SMNVEV (reference sequence). The CDR3 is CASSPWGQGASGANVLTF. In DNA, the CDR3 is TGTGCCAGCAGTCCGTGGGGACAGGGGGCCTCTGGGGCCAACGTCCTGACTTTC.

The rearrangement joins TRBV2 to TRBJ1-5; possible D gene TRBD1, 5 bases. Germline V CDR1 and CDR2: SNHLY, FYNNEI. V lost 3 bases, J lost 1 base, and 16 bases lay in between. There are 17 residues in the CDR3. In nucleotides, the CDR3 is TGTGCCAGCAGTGAGCGTGGGGACTGGGTGAGCAATCAGCCCCAGCATTTT. It codes for CASSERGDWVSNQPQHF. Full variable domain (missing parts from reference TRBV2 and TRBJ1-5): EPEVTQTPSHQVTQMGQEVILRCVPISNHLYFYWYRQILGQKVEFLVSFYNNEISEKSEIFDDQFSVERPDGSNFTLKIRSTKLEDSAMYFCASSERGDWVSNQPQHFGDGTRLSIL.

This chain joins TRBV18 and TRBJ2-3, with 11 bases identical to TRBD2. Germline assignment: CDR1 KGHSH and CDR2 LQKENI. The CDR3 spans 19 residues. Trimming at V came to 8 bases and at J to 5 bases, leaving 21 bases not matched to a gene. CDR3 nucleotides: TGTGCCAGCAGCTCTCGATCAATCTCTACTAGCGGGAGTGAAGATACGCAGTATTTT. It specifies CASSSRSISTSGSEDTQYF.

The V call is TRBV5-8, the J call TRBJ2-7; D is uncertain. The germline V and J ends were trimmed by 4 bases and 6 bases, with 8 bases remaining between them. Germline assignment: CDR1 SGHTS and CDR2 YDEGEE. The CDR3 extends over 11 amino acids. CDR3 region: CASSLTREQYF. The CDR3 nucleotides read TGTGCCAGCAGCCTCACACGCGAGCAGTACTTC.

The gene calls are TRBV3-1 (or the pseudogene TRBV3-2) and TRBJ2-1, with TRBD2 matching over 9 bases. From germline, CDR1 is LGHDT and CDR2 YNNKEL (reference sequence). V dropped 4 bases and J dropped 6; count of bases not matched to a gene: 7. CDR3 length equals 15 residues. The CDR3 region is CASSPSGTSPNEQFF. As DNA, the CDR3 is TGTGCCAGCAGCCCCTCCGGGACTAGCCCCAATGAGCAGTTCTTC.

This clone appeared many times. The V gene is TRBV15, the J gene TRBJ1-5; possible D gene TRBD1, 5 bases. CDR3 length: 14 amino acids. Germline V gives CDR1 LNHNV, CDR2 YYDKDF (reference sequence). The V and J ends lost 0 bases and 6 bases respectively, with 9 bases between them. CDR3 in amino acids: CATSRDKGFQPQHF. DNA of the CDR3: TGTGCCACCAGCAGAGATAAGGGGTTTCAGCCCCAGCATTTT.

This sequence joins TRBV7-9 and TRBJ2-1; 11 bases are a match to TRBD2. Germline CDR1 and CDR2: SEHNR and FQNEAQ (reference sequence). There are 15 residues in the CDR3. J lost 7 bases, V lost 1 base, and 3 bases had no gene match. CDR3: CASSLELAGVNEQFF. CDR3 DNA sequence: TGTGCCAGCAGCTTAGAACTAGCGGGAGTTAATGAGCAGTTCTTC. Filled out from reference TRBV7-9 and TRBJ2-1, the complete variable domain reads DTGVSQNPRHKITKRGQNVTFRCDPISEHNRLYWYRQTLGQGPEFLTYFQNEAQLEKSRLLSDRFSAERPKGSFSTLEIQRTEQGDSAMYLCASSLELAGVNEQFFGPGTRLTVL.

There are a few counts of this clone. The V and J genes are TRBV19 and TRBJ2-1, with 10 positions matching TRBD2. This CDR3 spans 14 amino acids. Trimming removed 6 bases from V and 2 bases from J; junction bases left unmatched: 1. From germline, CDR1 is LNHDA and CDR2 SQIVND (reference sequence). CDR3 nucleotides: TGTGCCAGTAGCCTAGCGGGGGCCTACAATGAGCAGTTCTTC. It is translated as CASSLAGAYNEQFF.

The chain combines TRBV28 with TRBJ2-7; TRBD2 aligns across 7 bases. The CDR3 loop spans 16 amino acids. V lost 4 bases, J lost 2 bases, and 11 bases stayed unmatched. In germline, CDR1 is MDHEN, CDR2 SYDVKM. For the CDR3, the DNA is TGTGCCAGCAGTTCCCCTGGGGGAGGGCGCCCCTACGAGCAGTACTTC. Translated: CASSSPGGGRPYEQYF.